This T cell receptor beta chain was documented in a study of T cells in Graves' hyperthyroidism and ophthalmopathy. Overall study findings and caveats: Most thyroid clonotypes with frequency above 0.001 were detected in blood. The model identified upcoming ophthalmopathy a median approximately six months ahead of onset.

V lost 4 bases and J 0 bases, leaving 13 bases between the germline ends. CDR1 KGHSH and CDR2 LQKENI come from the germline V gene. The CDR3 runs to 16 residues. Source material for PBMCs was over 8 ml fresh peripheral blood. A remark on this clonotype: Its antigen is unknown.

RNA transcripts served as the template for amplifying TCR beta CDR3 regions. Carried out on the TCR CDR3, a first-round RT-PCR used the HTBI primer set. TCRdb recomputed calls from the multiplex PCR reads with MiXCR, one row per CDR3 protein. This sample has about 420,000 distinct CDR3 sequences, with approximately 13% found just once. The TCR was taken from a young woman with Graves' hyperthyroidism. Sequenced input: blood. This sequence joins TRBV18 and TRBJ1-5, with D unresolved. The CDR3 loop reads CASSQEQSYSNQPQHF. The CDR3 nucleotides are TGTGCCAGCTCACAGGAACAGTCCTATAGCAATCAGCCCCAGCATTTT. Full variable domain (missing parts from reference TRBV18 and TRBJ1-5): NAGVMQNPRHLVRRRGQEARLRCSPMKGHSHVYWYRQLPEEGLKFMVYLQKENIIDESGMPKERFSAEFPKEGPSILRIQQVVRGDSAAYFCASSQEQSYSNQPQHFGDGTRLSIL.